Shown below are 18 T cell receptor beta chains from a single sample sequenced in a study of CD8+ T cells in alopecia areata. This sample's treatment: oral pan-JAK inhibitor, 5-10 mg twice daily. Extraction of RNA preceded its reverse transcription into cDNA, which served as the sequencing template. Method: immunoSEQ multiplex PCR; TCRdb's copy keeps in-frame clones and lacks some. This table holds about 210,000 clones, more than 45% found once. The sequencing here drew on CD4+ T cells sorted from blood, taken at week 4, from a patient treated with tofacitinib. These receptors came from a human donor with alopecia areata.

The genes are TRBV10-3 and TRBJ1-1, with TRBD1 identical over 7 bases. This CDR3 contains 13 residues. The V segment lost 9 bases and the J segment 0 bases; nucleotides outside the gene matches: 4. The germline CDR1 and CDR2 sequences are ENHRY and SYGVKD. This CDR3 is CAITGEVNTEAFF. The CDR3 coding sequence is TGTGCCATTACAGGGGAAGTGAACACTGAAGCTTTCTTT.

This clone was seen a handful of times. The chain recombines TRBV7-2 with TRBJ2-7, with TRBD1 matching 8 bases. CDR1 is SGHTA and CDR2 is FQGNSA in the germline V gene. Germline trimming cut 10 bases from V and 10 bases from J; bases unmatched to any gene: 18. The CDR3 contains 14 residues. The DNA for the CDR3 is TGTGCCACCTCAACAGGGGGGACTGTGTTGGAACAGTACTTC. Translated: CATSTGGTVLEQYF.

The chain joins TRBV5-1 to TRBJ1-1, with a tentative D call TRBD1 (5 bases). This CDR3 is 13 amino acids long. The V end was cut by 7 bases, the J end by 0 bases, with 10 bases between. CDR1 SGHRS and CDR2 YFSETQ come from the germline V gene. CDR3 region: CASSGLMNTEAFF. The CDR3 DNA reads as TGCGCCAGCTCGGGACTCATGAACACTGAAGCTTTCTTT.

This clone occurred once. This chain connects TRBV6-5 to TRBJ1-2; D gene ambiguous. From germline, CDR1 is MNHEY and CDR2 SVGAGI. This CDR3 spans 13 amino acids. With 6 bases removed from V and 6 bases from J, the gap between germline ends came to 14 bases. CDR3 region: CASSRGGGNGYTF. CDR3 sequence (DNA): TGTGCCAGCAGCCGAGGAGGTGGCAATGGCTACACCTTC.

This clone was seen a handful of times. V is TRBV6-5 and J is TRBJ2-3, with unresolved D. There are 10 residues in the CDR3. Between the trimmed V and J ends, which lost 8 bases and 1 base, there was a span of 1 base. Germline lookup yields CDR1 MNHEY and CDR2 SVGAGI. CDR3 nucleotide sequence: TGTGCCAGCCGCACAGATACGCAGTATTTT. This encodes CASRTDTQYF.

This clone was seen a few times. The chain joins TRBV7-8 to TRBJ2-1, with TRBD1 matching 9 bases. V gave up 8 bases and J gave up 3 bases; unmatched junction bases: 17. This CDR3 is 18 amino acids long. The germline V gene encodes CDR1 SGHVS and CDR2 FQNEAQ. The CDR3 loop is CASSLRVSGQGYYNEQFF. CDR3 sequence (DNA): TGTGCCAGCTCCCTCCGGGTCAGTGGACAGGGGTACTACAATGAGCAGTTCTTC.

This chain joins TRBV6-5 and TRBJ1-5; 7 bases match TRBD1. The CDR3 consists of 13 residues. Germline lookup yields CDR1 MNHEY and CDR2 SVGAGI. V gave up 7 bases and J gave up 4 bases; unmatched junction bases: 4. CDR3 protein: CASNQGVNQPQHF. The CDR3 DNA follows: TGTGCCAGCAATCAGGGGGTGAATCAGCCCCAGCATTTT.

The CDR3 sequence is CASSQDRAGTGGYTF. CDR3 nucleotide sequence: TGCGCCAGCAGCCAAGATCGGGCAGGGACGGGCGGCTACACCTTC. The chain is built from TRBV4-3 and TRBJ1-2, with D tentatively TRBD1 (5 bases). The CDR3 is made up of 15 amino acids. The germline V gene has CDR1 LGHNA and CDR2 YSLEER. The V and J ends lost 0 bases and 8 bases respectively, with 16 bases between them.

This chain uses TRBV5-6 with TRBJ2-3, with D perhaps TRBD2 (6 bases). The CDR3 has 15 residues. V dropped 7 bases and J dropped 2 bases, with 17 bases sitting between them. Germline V gene sequence: CDR1 SGHDT, CDR2 YYEEEE. The CDR3 reads CASGFWRGDTDTQYF. The CDR3 bases are TGTGCCAGCGGATTCTGGCGGGGAGACACAGATACGCAGTATTTT.

The chain couples TRBV29-1 to TRBJ1-1; tentative D call: TRBD1 (5 bases). This CDR3 region has 13 residues. Germline V gene lookup returns CDR1 SQVTM and CDR2 ANQGSEA. Trimming shortened V by 5 bases and J by 3 bases, and 13 bases separated the two germline ends. The CDR3 nucleotides read TGCAGCGTTAAGCCCGGGACCTACACTGAAGCTTTCTTT. Its protein product is CSVKPGTYTEAFF.

This clone was counted a few times. V is TRBV18 and J is TRBJ1-3; D unclear. The CDR3 is made up of 15 amino acids. In germline, CDR1 is KGHSH, CDR2 LQKENI. Between the trimmed V and J ends, which lost 1 base and 2 bases, there was a span of 9 bases. The DNA of the CDR3 is TGTGCCAGCTCACCACTCCCAGGCACTGGAAACACCATATATTTT. Encoded protein: CASSPLPGTGNTIYF.

The DNA of the CDR3 is TGTGCCTGGAGCTTTATCCCCCAAGAGACCCAGTACTTC. It codes for CAWSFIPQETQYF. The chain carries TRBV30 and TRBJ2-5; D is ambiguous. The CDR3 is 13 amino acids. Trimming pared 3 bases from V and 1 base from J, leaving 9 bases between. The germline V gene has CDR1 GTSNPN and CDR2 SVGIG (reference sequence).

The rearrangement uses TRBV29-1 and TRBJ1-3; D may be TRBD1 (5 bases). Germline V gives CDR1 SQVTM, CDR2 ANQGSEA. V lost 3 bases to trimming and J lost 2 bases, with 8 bases between them. The CDR3 is 13 residues long. CDR3 sequence: CSVDGGTGNTIYF. The CDR3 coding sequence is TGCAGCGTTGACGGGGGGACTGGAAACACCATATATTTT.

The chain has TRBV5-1 and TRBJ2-3; 9 positions match TRBD2. V shed 5 bases, J shed 4 bases, and the junction held 8 bases outside the gene matches. The length of the CDR3 is 15 residues. Germline loops: CDR1 SGHRS, CDR2 YFSETQ. The CDR3 loop is CASSPGTSLADTQYF. As DNA, the CDR3 is TGCGCCAGCAGTCCCGGGACTAGCTTGGCAGATACGCAGTATTTT.

This rearrangement joins TRBV29-1 to TRBJ2-5; a possible D gene is TRBD1 (5 bases). This CDR3 has 13 residues. Trimming took off 5 bases at V and 2 bases at J, with 12 bases between the two ends. Germline-derived CDR1 and CDR2 are SQVTM and ANQGSEA. The DNA of the CDR3 is TGCAGCGTTTTAGGACACAAACAAGAGACCCAGTACTTC. Translation: CSVLGHKQETQYF. Using reference TRBV29-1 and TRBJ2-5 for the parts outside the CDR3, the full variable domain is SAVISQKPSRDICQRGTSLTIQCQVDSQVTMMFWYRQQPGQSLTLIATANQGSEATYESGFVIDKFPISRPNLTFSTLTVSNMSPEDSSIYLCSVLGHKQETQYFGPGTRLLVL.

This clone was counted between two and nine times. The V gene is TRBV6-1, the J gene TRBJ1-2, with D uncertain. Trimming stripped 2 bases from V and 2 bases from J, with 6 bases between. This CDR3 has 13 residues. CDR1 MNHNS and CDR2 SASEGT come from the germline V gene. DNA for the CDR3: TGTGCCAGCAGTGAACGGGAAAACTATGGCTACACCTTC. It codes for CASSERENYGYTF.

This rearrangement joins TRBV30 to TRBJ1-2, with D possibly being TRBD1 (5 bases). This CDR3 spans 12 amino acids. The V end was cut by 5 bases, the J end by 4 bases, with 11 bases between. Germline loops: CDR1 GTSNPN, CDR2 SVGIG (reference sequence). The DNA of the CDR3 is TGTGCCTGGGGCCGGACAATCTATGGCTACACCTTC. Amino acid sequence: CAWGRTIYGYTF.

The V call is TRBV6-5, the J call TRBJ2-7, with 9 bases aligning to TRBD1. The ends lost 6 bases at V and 0 bases at J; junction bases unmatched: 6. The V gene's germline CDR1 is MNHEY and CDR2 SVGAGI. The CDR3 is made up of 15 amino acids. This CDR3 is CASRGQGSSSYEQYF. The CDR3 bases are TGTGCCAGCAGGGGACAGGGATCGAGCTCCTACGAGCAGTACTTC.